A selection of T cell receptor beta chains follows, all from one sample in a study of blood T cells in healthy people across ages. Via MiXCR, TCRdb re-called the 5' RACE reads, giving one row per CDR3 protein. The sample lists about a million distinct CDR3 sequences, about 48% occurring once. Input material: blood. Every receptor here comes from a man aged 25-45 years in good health. Both conserved end residues are part of each CDR3. The D gene is left open where the match is weak. Clone size appears in some rows only: once, few, many, or a class for an expanded clone.

j_gene,d_gene,v_gene,abundance,CDR3nt,CDR3aa
TRBJ1-3,.,TRBV29-1,once,TGCAGCGTAAGGACGCACGGAAACGCCATATATTTT,CSVRTHGNAIYF
TRBJ2-1,.,TRBV4-2,many,TGTGCCAGCAGCCAAGAGTCCACTGCGGGGTACAATGAGCAGTTCTTC,CASSQESTAGYNEQFF
TRBJ2-7,TRBD2,TRBV7-6,.,TGTGCCAGCAGCTTAGGAGAAGGACTAGCGGACGTCGAGCAGTACTTC,CASSLGEGLADVEQYF
TRBJ2-5,TRBD1,TRBV6-2/TRBV6-3,few,TGTGCCAGCACCCACACCGGGACAGGGTTTGGGGAGCAGTACTTC,CASTHTGTGFGEQYF
TRBJ1-6,TRBD1,TRBV10-3,few,TGTGCCATCAGCGGACAGGGGGATAATTCACCCCTCCACTTT,CAISGQGDNSPLHF
TRBJ2-4,TRBD2,TRBV7-6,.,TGTGCCAGCAGCTTAAGGGCGGGGGAGATAGACGGGGTCCCCAAAAACATTCAGTACTTC,CASSLRAGEIDGVPKNIQYF
TRBJ2-7,.,TRBV5-1,.,TGCGCCAGCAGCCGACAGGTCTCCTCCCACGAGCAGTACTTC,CASSRQVSSHEQYF
TRBJ2-7,.,TRBV7-9,.,TGTGCCAGCAGCTTAACAGGGAAGGGGCACGAGCAGTACTTC,CASSLTGKGHEQYF
TRBJ2-3,.,TRBV12-3/TRBV12-4,few,TGTGCCACCCGGACAGTGAGCACAGATACGCAGTATTTT,CATRTVSTDTQYF
TRBJ1-5,.,TRBV12-3/TRBV12-4,.,TGTGCCAGCAGCCGGGGGTCAGATCGGCAGCCCCAGCATTTT,CASSRGSDRQPQHF
TRBJ2-7,.,TRBV20-1,few,TGCAGTGCTAGAGATGATGGGCTAGGGCGCTCCTACGAGCAGTACTTC,CSARDDGLGRSYEQYF
TRBJ2-3,.,TRBV12-3/TRBV12-4,few,TGTGCCAGCAGTTTGGAAAGGGCCTACACAGATACGCAGTATTTT,CASSLERAYTDTQYF
TRBJ2-7,.,TRBV12-3/TRBV12-4,few,TGTGCCAGCAGCAGACAGAGCTATGAATCCTACGAGCAGTACTTC,CASSRQSYESYEQYF
TRBJ1-4,.,TRBV12-3/TRBV12-4,.,TGTGCCAGCAGTTTTCCGATAACTAATGAAAAACTGTTTTTT,CASSFPITNEKLFF
TRBJ1-2,TRBD1,TRBV28,few,TGTGCCAGCAGCATACAGGGGATCGGGACTGGCTACACCTTC,CASSIQGIGTGYTF
TRBJ1-2,.,TRBV6-5,.,TGTGCCAGCAGCCCCGCCGGGGGACATGGCTACACCTTC,CASSPAGGHGYTF
TRBJ1-4,.,TRBV28,.,TGTGCCAGCGTTAGAGCTGGGGATGAAAAACTGTTTTTT,CASVRAGDEKLFF
TRBJ2-3,.,TRBV7-8,.,TGTGCCAGCAGCTTAGACGCCGGAACCGCAGATACGCAGTATTTT,CASSLDAGTADTQYF
TRBJ2-3,TRBD2,TRBV29-1,.,TGCAGCGGGATGCTAGCGGGGCTAGATACGCAGTATTTT,CSGMLAGLDTQYF
TRBJ2-2,.,TRBV20-1,.,TGCAGTGCGCCGCGGGGCACCGGGGAGCTGTTTTTT,CSAPRGTGELFF
TRBJ2-3,.,TRBV20-1,.,TGCAATGCTAGAAAAGGAGATACGCAGTATTTT,CNARKGDTQYF
TRBJ2-7,.,TRBV10-3,.,TGTGCCTTCACCGCCTACAGGTTCGCCTACGAGCAGTACTTC,CAFTAYRFAYEQYF
TRBJ2-2,TRBD1,TRBV11-2,.,TGTGCCAGCAGCTTGGGGCGGACAGGGCACTCCGGGGAGCTGTTTTTT,CASSLGRTGHSGELFF
TRBJ2-2,TRBD1,TRBV6-2/TRBV6-3,.,TGTGCCAGCAGTTATCCGGACAGGGGGGAAACCGGGGAGCTGTTTTTT,CASSYPDRGETGELFF
TRBJ1-2,.,TRBV6-1,.,TGTGCCAGCAGTGAATCGGTGGGTGGCTACACCTTC,CASSESVGGYTF